The clone carrying this T cell receptor (beta chain) was counted at least ten times. The antigen is unknown. The CDR3 extends over 15 amino acids. CDR1 and CDR2 (germline): LNHDA, SQIVND (reference sequence). The V gene lost 4 bases and the J gene lost 4 bases, with 16 bases spanning the gap. The data are from a study of human T cells and chemical hapten exposure. Study summary: Minor volume differences among pooled libraries chiefly drove per-sample TCR yield variation.

TCRdb ran MiXCR on the RACE reads and lists one entry per CDR3 protein. The sample has about 70,000 distinct CDR3 sequences, 10% to 11% seen once. Study-wide results and caveats: High-frequency TCRs, those above 1 in 1000, stayed the same after DPC sensitization.

Time point meaning: pre-sensitization, week 0. The treatment here: therapeutic diphenylcyclopropenone sensitization with weekly scalp DPC. The chain couples TRBV19 to TRBJ2-5; TRBD2 is a possible D gene (7 bases). The receptor was derived from a woman in her 50s with alopecia areata. Some clones in this sample may be carry-over from other donors' samples. The sequences come from whole blood, collected in connection with sensitization to the hapten diphenylcyclopropenone (DPC). CDR3 bases: TGTGCCAGTAGTACACCCAGGGGAGGGGGAGAGACCCAGTACTTC. It codes for CASSTPRGGGETQYF.